A single sample gave rise to the 10 T cell receptor beta chains below, sequenced in a study of OX40 agonist ivuxolimab in advanced cancers. Method: immunoSEQ multiplex PCR; TCRdb's copy keeps in-frame clones and lacks some. The sample shows 50,000 to 70,000 clones, around 91% of them seen only once. The material sequenced was CD4+ or CD8+ T cells sorted from blood, taken in a trial of the OX40 agonist ivuxolimab. The receptors come from an adult with an advanced solid tumor such as melanoma, head and neck, liver or kidney cancer.

This rearrangement joins TRBV2 to TRBJ1-1; D gene ambiguous. The CDR3 is made up of 16 amino acids. Trimming removed 3 bases at V and 0 bases at J, with 14 bases between. From germline, CDR1 is SNHLY and CDR2 FYNNEI. The CDR3: CASSDGWPGVNTEAFF. CDR3 bases: TGTGCCAGCAGTGATGGTTGGCCTGGGGTGAACACTGAAGCTTTCTTT.

This clone was found a few times. V is TRBV27 and J is TRBJ2-7; TRBD2 agrees at 8 bases. CDR3 length: 16 amino acids. Trimming took 5 bases from V and 2 from J; bases not matched to a gene: 11. Looked up from germline, CDR1 is MNHEY and CDR2 is SMNVEV (reference sequence). The CDR3 sequence: CASSPRLAQDAYEQYF. CDR3 coding DNA: TGTGCCAGCAGTCCAAGACTAGCGCAAGATGCCTACGAGCAGTACTTC.

V usage is TRBV9 and J usage is TRBJ2-7, with 7 nucleotides matching TRBD1. Germline loops: CDR1 SGDLS, CDR2 YYNGEE. The CDR3 sequence is 14 residues long. V shed 0 bases, J shed 2 bases, and the junction held 2 bases outside the gene matches. The CDR3 DNA sequence: TGTGCCAGCAGCGTAGGACAGGGCGCCTACGAGCAGTACTTC. Protein: CASSVGQGAYEQYF.

The chain joins TRBV27 to TRBJ2-3, with D possibly being TRBD1 (6 bases). Germline lookup yields CDR1 MNHEY and CDR2 SMNVEV (reference sequence). V gave up 6 bases and J gave up 6 bases, with 19 bases separating them. This CDR3 is built from 15 residues. The CDR3 coding sequence is TGTGCCAGCAGCTACAACAGGGCCACCCCGGATACGCAGTATTTT. It yields the protein CASSYNRATPDTQYF.

The chain uses TRBV7-3 and TRBJ1-1; D remains unclear. Trimming stripped 2 bases from V and 0 bases from J, with 4 bases between. This CDR3 comprises 13 residues. CDR1 and CDR2 (germline): SGHTA, FQGTGA. The CDR3 region is CASSLGMNTEAFF. Here the CDR3 DNA reads TGTGCCAGCAGCTTAGGAATGAACACTGAAGCTTTCTTT.

The chain combines TRBV2 with TRBJ2-1; D is possibly TRBD1 or TRBD2 (5 bases each). The CDR3 has 12 amino acids. Trimming cost V 5 bases and J 10 bases, with 12 bases left between them. Germline values: CDR1 SNHLY, CDR2 FYNNEI. Here the CDR3 DNA reads TGTGCCAGCAGTAAGGGACGGTTGGAGCAGTTCTTC. Translated: CASSKGRLEQFF.

A single count supports this clone. This sequence joins TRBV5-6 and TRBJ1-2; 8 bases agree with TRBD1. Trimming at V came to 1 base and at J to 8 bases, leaving 13 bases not matched to a gene. The CDR3 has 16 residues. In germline, CDR1 is SGHDT, CDR2 YYEEEE. CDR3 sequence reads: CASSLLLGQGDIGYTF. The CDR3 nucleotides read TGTGCCAGCAGCTTGTTATTAGGACAGGGAGATATCGGCTACACCTTC. Full variable domain (remainder filled in from reference TRBV5-6 and TRBJ1-2): DAGVTQSPTHLIKTRGQQVTLRCSPKSGHDTVSWYQQALGQGPQFIFQYYEEEERQRGNFPDRFSGHQFPNYSSELNVNALLLGDSALYLCASSLLLGQGDIGYTFGSGTRLTVV.

The chain employs TRBV7-2 and TRBJ2-7; D gene ambiguous. V lost 0 bases, J lost 0 bases, and 9 bases lay in between. The V gene's germline CDR1 is SGHTA and CDR2 FQGNSA. This CDR3 region has 15 residues. CDR3: CASSLAGASSYEQYF. The CDR3 nucleotides are TGTGCCAGCAGCTTAGCGGGTGCAAGCTCCTACGAGCAGTACTTC. Full variable domain (outside the CDR3, taken from reference TRBV7-2 and TRBJ2-7): GAGVSQSPSNKVTEKGKDVELRCDPISGHTALYWYRQSLGQGLEFLIYFQGNSAPDKSGLPSDRFSAERTGGSVSTLTIQRTQQEDSAVYLCASSLAGASSYEQYFGPGTRLTVT.

This chain connects TRBV4-1 to TRBJ2-7; tentatively, D is TRBD1 (5 bases). V was clipped by 4 bases and J by 3 bases, with 13 bases between them. Germline values: CDR1 MGHRA, CDR2 YSYEKL. The CDR3 runs to 14 residues. The CDR3 protein is CASSPEQASYEQYF. The CDR3 DNA follows: TGCGCCAGCAGCCCGGAACAGGCCAGCTACGAGCAGTACTTC.

This clone showed up just once. The chain couples TRBV6-4 to TRBJ1-5; 10 positions match TRBD1. The CDR3 covers 13 residues. V was clipped by 9 bases and J by 7 bases; unmatched bases: 6. The germline V gene has CDR1 MRHNA and CDR2 SNTAGT. Here the CDR3 DNA reads TGTGCCAGGACGACAGGGGGCGGACAGCCCCAGCATTTT. Its protein is CARTTGGGQPQHF.